The 21 T cell receptor beta chains presented below share a single source sample, sequenced in a study of blood T cell repertoires in COVID-19. The protocol was immunoSEQ multiplex PCR, while the TCRdb copy is restricted to in-frame clones and leaves out a portion. Here the sample spans about 170,000 clones, approximately 89% being singletons. The sample was PBMCs or T cells enriched from blood (not recorded which). The receptors were sampled from a woman between 18 and 29 years old who had recovered from COVID-19.

The V and J genes are TRBV18 and TRBJ2-7; possible D gene TRBD1, 6 bases. The germline V and J ends were trimmed by 0 bases and 2 bases, with 8 bases remaining between them. The CDR3 loop spans 14 amino acids. The germline V gene encodes CDR1 KGHSH and CDR2 LQKENI. CDR3 sequence: CASSPPGQTYEQYF. The CDR3 nucleotides read TGTGCCAGCTCACCACCTGGACAGACCTACGAGCAGTACTTC.

This clone was detected only once. Other nucleotide sequences in the sample specify the same CDR3. The rearrangement links TRBV6-5 to TRBJ2-7, with D perhaps matching TRBD2 (7 bases). The V end was cut by 7 bases, the J end by 2 bases, with 9 bases between. In germline, CDR1 is MNHEY, CDR2 SVGAGI. CDR3 length: 12 amino acids. The CDR3 nucleotides read TGTGCCAGCACGGGGGGCACCTACGAGCAGTACTTC. This sequence encodes CASTGGTYEQYF.

This clone showed up just a few times. The chain links TRBV15 to TRBJ1-1; D might be TRBD1 (6 bases). This CDR3 has 15 amino acids. The ends were cut back, 4 bases at V and 1 base at J, with 13 bases in the middle. Germline loops: CDR1 LNHNV, CDR2 YYDKDF (reference sequence). CDR3 protein: CATSTYQGRNTEAFF. The CDR3, as DNA: TGTGCCACCAGCACCTACCAGGGGCGGAACACTGAAGCTTTCTTT.

The V gene is TRBV6-6, the J gene TRBJ2-7, with 7 bases that match TRBD1. The germline V gene has CDR1 MNHNY and CDR2 SVGAGI (reference sequence). V lost 5 bases and J lost 3; bases outside the gene matches: 13. This CDR3 spans 16 amino acids. CDR3 loop: CASSRHPWDSGYEQYF. CDR3 bases: TGTGCCAGCAGTCGACACCCTTGGGACAGCGGCTACGAGCAGTACTTC.

The gene calls are TRBV6-5 and TRBJ2-3; D unresolved. This CDR3 has 14 residues. From germline, CDR1 is MNHEY and CDR2 SVGAGI. V lost 7 bases, J lost 3 bases, and 14 bases lay in between. The CDR3: CASTTPPSTDTQYF. CDR3 nucleotide sequence: TGTGCCAGCACGACTCCCCCCTCGACAGATACGCAGTATTTT.

The rearrangement uses TRBV28 and TRBJ2-7; D is possibly TRBD1 (5 bases). Germline V gives CDR1 MDHEN, CDR2 SYDVKM. The CDR3 is made up of 15 amino acids. V was pared by 6 bases and J by 3 bases, with 18 bases between. The CDR3 DNA follows: TGTGCCAGCAGCCCAGACAGCCGGAACCGCTACGAGCAGTACTTC. Its translation: CASSPDSRNRYEQYF.

This chain links TRBV5-6 with TRBJ2-1, with 9 positions matching TRBD2. Trimming took 0 bases from V and 2 from J; bases not matched to a gene: 3. The CDR3 has 16 residues. Per germline, CDR1 SGHDT and CDR2 YYEEEE. The CDR3 protein is CASSLGLAVPYNEQFF. The CDR3 DNA sequence: TGTGCCAGCAGCTTGGGACTAGCGGTGCCCTACAATGAGCAGTTCTTC.

The chain couples TRBV5-1 to TRBJ2-1; 8 nucleotides line up with TRBD2. The germline CDR1 and CDR2 sequences are SGHRS and YFSETQ. After removal of 0 bases from V and 6 bases from J, the junction contained 8 bases not matched to a gene. The CDR3 loop spans 16 amino acids. The CDR3 is CASSLGGLAGINEQFF. CDR3 sequence (DNA): TGCGCCAGCAGCTTGGGTGGGCTAGCGGGTATCAATGAGCAGTTCTTC.

The chain uses TRBV12-5 and TRBJ1-3; D gene ambiguous. There are 13 residues in the CDR3. Germline assignment: CDR1 LGHNT and CDR2 FRNRAP. Trimming took 6 bases from V and 0 from J, leaving 6 bases between them. Here the CDR3 reads CASGLNSGNTIYF. CDR3 sequence (DNA): TGTGCTAGTGGCCTTAACTCTGGAAACACCATATATTTT.

This rearrangement joins TRBV7-9 to TRBJ2-7, with unresolved D. Germline assignment: CDR1 SEHNR and CDR2 FQNEAQ (reference sequence). The V gene lost 1 base and the J gene lost 4 bases, with 8 bases spanning the gap. CDR3 length equals 13 residues. The CDR3 nucleotides read TGTGCCAGCAGCTTAGTTTCGTATTACGAGCAGTACTTC. The encoded protein is CASSLVSYYEQYF.

This rearrangement joins TRBV13 to TRBJ2-7, with D possibly being TRBD2 (5 bases). This CDR3 region has 14 residues. V lost 0 bases, J lost 1 base, and 7 bases lay in between. Germline CDR1 is PRHDT and CDR2 is FYEKMQ (reference sequence). The CDR3 region has the DNA TGTGCCAGCAGCTTAGGACTAGATTCCTACGAGCAGTACTTC. It codes for CASSLGLDSYEQYF.

This clone is a singleton in its sample. This chain uses TRBV7-2 with TRBJ2-7; the match to TRBD1 covers 7 bases. This CDR3 contains 14 residues. Trimming at V came to 2 bases and at J to 4 bases, leaving 5 bases not matched to a gene. Germline lookup yields CDR1 SGHTA and CDR2 FQGNSA. The CDR3 DNA follows: TGTGCCAGCAGCTTAATGCGACAGGGATACGAGCAGTACTTC. Residues: CASSLMRQGYEQYF.

This chain links TRBV6-2 or TRBV6-3 with TRBJ1-5, with no clear D. Trimming removed 2 bases from V and 9 bases from J, with 17 bases in between. Germline V gives CDR1 MNHEY, CDR2 SVGEGT. The CDR3 spans 15 residues. Written as DNA, the CDR3 is TGTGCCAGCAGTTACGCGAGTCACTTACCAGGGCCCCAGCATTTT. Protein product: CASSYASHLPGPQHF.

The V gene is TRBV28, the J gene TRBJ2-7, with D possibly matching TRBD1 (5 bases). CDR1 and CDR2 (germline): MDHEN, SYDVKM. This CDR3 comprises 16 residues. V was pared by 5 bases and J by 0 bases, with 17 bases between. The CDR3 bases are TGTGCCAGCAGTCCAGAACGACCACAGGACTCCTACGAGCAGTACTTC. Amino acid sequence: CASSPERPQDSYEQYF.

The CDR3 DNA reads as TGCGCCAGCAGCTGGGTTGGGGGGAAAACTAATGAAAAACTGTTTTTT. It translates to CASSWVGGKTNEKLFF. V and J are TRBV5-1 and TRBJ1-4, with a tentative D call TRBD1 (5 bases). The V gene lost 3 bases and the J gene lost 1 base, with 13 bases spanning the gap. The CDR3 runs 16 residues. Germline V gene sequence: CDR1 SGHRS, CDR2 YFSETQ.

The V call is TRBV3-1 (or the pseudogene TRBV3-2), the J call TRBJ2-3, with D unresolved. The V end lost 0 bases, the J end lost 6 bases, and 10 bases lay between the germline ends. CDR1 and CDR2 from the germline V gene are LGHDT and YNNKEL (reference sequence). This CDR3 spans 14 amino acids. The CDR3 sequence: CASSQDLSVDTQYF. The DNA of the CDR3 is TGTGCCAGCAGCCAAGATCTTTCCGTGGATACGCAGTATTTT.

This rearrangement joins TRBV11-3 to TRBJ2-3; D is uncertain. Germline values: CDR1 SGHNT, CDR2 YENEEA. CDR3 length equals 15 residues. V was trimmed by 5 bases and J by 1 base, leaving 13 bases between them. CDR3 bases: TGTGCCAGCAGCAGGTCCTATGGAGGCACAGATACGCAGTATTTT. Translating gives CASSRSYGGTDTQYF.

This chain links TRBV10-3 with TRBJ1-1; D is possibly TRBD1 (5 bases). V shed 6 bases and J shed 3 bases, with 11 bases lying between them. This CDR3 is built from 13 residues. CDR1 is ENHRY and CDR2 is SYGVKD in the germline V gene. CDR3 bases: TGTGCCATCAGGGTGACGGGGGACACTGAAGCTTTCTTT. Translated: CAIRVTGDTEAFF.

The chain is built from TRBV19 and TRBJ2-7; TRBD1 agrees at 10 bases. The CDR3 contains 14 residues. Germline loops: CDR1 LNHDA, CDR2 SQIVND (reference sequence). Trimming took 2 bases from V and 12 from J; bases not matched to a gene: 10. This CDR3 is CASSINAGTGDRYF. The CDR3 DNA sequence: TGTGCCAGTAGTATAAACGCCGGGACAGGGGATCGGTACTTC.

This chain joins TRBV7-3 and TRBJ2-1; 8 nucleotides line up with TRBD2. CDR3 length: 14 residues. The ends lost 0 bases at V and 9 bases at J; junction bases unmatched: 4. The germline gives CDR1 SGHTA, CDR2 FQGTGA. The CDR3 is CASSLTSGLGEQFF. The CDR3 nucleotides read TGTGCCAGCAGCTTAACGTCGGGACTAGGTGAGCAGTTCTTC.

V is TRBV11-3 and J is TRBJ2-2, with D unresolved. The CDR3 spans 15 residues. Germline assignment: CDR1 SGHNT and CDR2 YENEEA. V lost 1 base to trimming and J lost 1 base, with 7 bases between them. The CDR3 loop is CASSLGRGNTGELFF. CDR3 nucleotide sequence: TGTGCCAGCAGCTTAGGTAGAGGGAACACCGGGGAGCTGTTTTTT.